This entry lists 32 T cell receptor beta chains sequenced from one sample in a study of CD8 T cell repertoires and HIV-1 epitope variants. Using immunoSEQ multiplex PCR, the repertoire was profiled, and TCRdb retains in-frame clones only, with some absent. Of fewer than 6,500 clones in the sample, about three fifths are singletons; the top ten hold approximately 42%. These receptors' antigens are unknown. The sequencing sample was made of cultured CD8+ T cells derived from PBMCs. These receptors were collected from a male donor with HIV.

The chain couples TRBV11-2 to TRBJ2-3; 8 nucleotides agree with TRBD2. The CDR3 has 14 residues. V gave up 1 base and J gave up 4 bases; unmatched junction bases: 1. Germline V gene lookup returns CDR1 SGHAT and CDR2 FQNNGV. The CDR3 loop reads CASSLAGGADTQYF. Here the CDR3 DNA reads TGTGCCAGCAGCTTAGCGGGGGGGGCAGATACGCAGTATTTT.

This clone was seen a few times. J is TRBJ1-6 and V is TRBV27; 9 nucleotides line up with TRBD1. The CDR3 sequence is 13 residues long. V was pared by 6 bases and J by 8 bases, with 2 bases of the junction left unmatched. CDR1 and CDR2 from the germline V gene are MNHEY and SMNVEV (reference sequence). This chain's CDR3 is CASRGQGDSPLHF. The CDR3 DNA follows: TGTGCCAGCAGGGGACAGGGCGATTCACCCCTCCACTTT.

This chain connects TRBV11-1 to TRBJ2-2; D possibly matches TRBD1 or TRBD2 (5 bases each). The CDR3 sequence is 14 residues long. Germline V lookup: CDR1 SGHAT, CDR2 FQDESV (reference sequence). V was shortened by 6 bases and J by 2 bases, with 10 bases between the two germline ends. The CDR3 protein is CASSHRDNTGELFF. Here the CDR3 DNA reads TGTGCCAGCAGTCACCGGGACAACACCGGGGAGCTGTTTTTT.

This rearrangement joins TRBV9 to TRBJ2-3; 9 nucleotides align to TRBD2. The CDR3 has 15 residues. Germline trimming cut 2 bases from V and 2 bases from J; bases unmatched to any gene: 3. From germline, CDR1 is SGDLS and CDR2 YYNGEE. The CDR3 protein is CASSVSGGATDTQYF. CDR3 nucleotides: TGTGCCAGCAGCGTTAGCGGGGGTGCCACAGATACGCAGTATTTT.

The chain links TRBV7-9 to TRBJ2-7; 8 bases are a match to TRBD2. CDR3 length: 14 residues. The V and J ends lost 6 bases and 2 bases, in that order; junction bases with no gene match: 6. Germline CDR1 SEHNR, CDR2 FQNEAQ (reference sequence). The CDR3 here is CASRAGTRPYEQYF. The CDR3 nucleotides read TGTGCCAGCAGGGCCGGGACTAGGCCCTACGAGCAGTACTTC.

This clone was observed a few times. This rearrangement joins TRBV10-2 to TRBJ2-3; 9 bases match TRBD2. The V and J ends lost 3 bases and 3 bases, in that order; junction bases with no gene match: 4. The germline V gene has CDR1 WSHSY and CDR2 SAAADI. The CDR3 has 15 amino acids. The CDR3 nucleotides read TGCGCCAGCAGTGAAACGCTAGCGGGGACAGATACGCAGTATTTT. Its protein is CASSETLAGTDTQYF.

The chain employs TRBV5-6 and TRBJ1-2; D might be TRBD1 (5 bases). Germline-derived CDR1 and CDR2 are SGHDT and YYEEEE. V lost 4 bases and J 4 bases, leaving 14 bases between the germline ends. CDR3 length: 14 amino acids. CDR3 amino acids: CASSLPDRLYGYTF. The DNA of the CDR3 is TGTGCCAGCAGCCTCCCCGACAGACTCTATGGCTACACCTTC.

The chain couples TRBV7-3 to TRBJ2-3; TRBD2 aligns across 8 bases. Germline V gene data show CDR1 as SGHTA and CDR2 as FQGTGA. This CDR3 region has 15 residues. V lost 3 bases, J lost 1 base, and 3 bases stayed unmatched. CDR3 sequence: CASSFAAGGTDTQYF. The CDR3 region has the DNA TGTGCCAGCAGCTTTGCAGCGGGGGGCACAGATACGCAGTATTTT.

The CDR3 region is CASSSDSYEQYF. The CDR3 coding sequence is TGTGCCAGCAGTTCAGACTCCTACGAGCAGTACTTC. The rearrangement links TRBV28 to TRBJ2-7; no clear D gene. Germline-derived CDR1 and CDR2 are MDHEN and SYDVKM. This CDR3 has 12 amino acids. V was pared by 4 bases and J by 0 bases, with 4 bases between.

The V and J genes are TRBV10-3 and TRBJ2-2, with TRBD2 matching 10 bases. The trim removed 3 bases at V and 7 bases at J, leaving 5 bases unmatched. This CDR3 has 15 residues. CDR1 is ENHRY, CDR2 SYGVKD, per germline. Here the CDR3 DNA reads TGTGCCATCAGTGAACCGACTAGCGGGCTCGGGGAGCTGTTTTTT. Its translation: CAISEPTSGLGELFF.

The V and J genes are TRBV28 and TRBJ2-7; D unclear. From germline, CDR1 is MDHEN and CDR2 SYDVKM. Between the trimmed V and J ends, which lost 5 bases and 3 bases, there was a span of 2 bases. CDR3 length equals 10 residues. The CDR3 DNA reads TGTGCCAGCAGTAACTACGAGCAGTACTTC. It is translated as CASSNYEQYF.

This chain links TRBV9 with TRBJ2-3; D is possibly TRBD2 (7 bases). V was trimmed by 0 bases and J by 0 bases, leaving 11 bases between them. Germline V gene lookup returns CDR1 SGDLS and CDR2 YYNGEE. This CDR3 has 16 amino acids. CDR3 in DNA: TGTGCCAGCAGCGTAGGAGGGGGGGCTAGCACAGATACGCAGTATTTT. Translation: CASSVGGGASTDTQYF.

The CDR3 DNA is TGTGCCAGCAGAGCCGGGAACTACGAGCAGTACTTC. Encoded protein: CASRAGNYEQYF. The V call is TRBV5-4, the J call TRBJ2-7, with a possible D match to TRBD2 (5 bases). Trimming took 5 bases from V and 3 from J, leaving 9 bases between them. The V gene's germline CDR1 is SGHNT and CDR2 YYREEE (reference sequence). The CDR3 has 12 residues.

The chain carries TRBV2 and TRBJ1-1; D is unresolved. Germline values: CDR1 SNHLY, CDR2 FYNNEI. There are 14 residues in the CDR3. V was trimmed by 0 bases and J by 2 bases, leaving 7 bases between them. The CDR3 loop reads CASSEAWGNTEAFF. CDR3 coding DNA: TGTGCCAGCAGTGAAGCTTGGGGAAACACTGAAGCTTTCTTT.

This chain links TRBV5-1 with TRBJ2-7; TRBD1 agrees at 10 bases. Germline values: CDR1 SGHRS, CDR2 YFSETQ. The CDR3 spans 14 residues. The CDR3 protein is CATYLGQGLYEQYF. Here the CDR3 DNA reads TGCGCTACCTATCTGGGACAGGGGTTGTACGAGCAGTACTTC. The whole variable domain, filled in from reference TRBV5-1 and TRBJ2-7, reads KAGVTQTPRYLIKTRGQQVTLSCSPISGHRSVSWYQQTPGQGLQFLFEYFSETQRNKGNFPGRFSGRQFSNSRSEMNVSTLELGDSALYLCATYLGQGLYEQYFGPGTRLTVT.

The chain has TRBV10-3 and TRBJ1-2; a possible D gene is TRBD1 (5 bases). The V end lost 0 bases, the J end lost 3 bases, and 8 bases lay between the germline ends. Per germline, CDR1 ENHRY and CDR2 SYGVKD. The CDR3 covers 14 residues. CDR3 protein: CAISESGDYYGYTF. The DNA for the CDR3 is TGTGCCATCAGTGAGTCGGGGGACTACTATGGCTACACCTTC.

The chain carries TRBV4-2 and TRBJ1-2, with TRBD1 as a possible D gene (5 bases). Trimming pared 1 base from V and 2 bases from J, leaving 11 bases between. Germline V lookup: CDR1 LGHNA, CDR2 YNFKEQ. CDR3 size: 15 residues. The CDR3 sequence is CASSQAVAGNYGYTF. The CDR3 nucleotides are TGTGCCAGCAGCCAAGCGGTTGCAGGGAACTATGGCTACACCTTC.

The V gene is TRBV4-3, the J gene TRBJ1-2; no definite D call. V was cut by 0 bases and J by 5 bases, with 13 bases left in between. The CDR3 covers 15 residues. The germline V gene encodes CDR1 LGHNA and CDR2 YSLEER. CDR3 loop: CASSQDRDGRYGYTF. The CDR3 DNA sequence: TGCGCCAGCAGCCAAGATCGCGACGGACGGTATGGCTACACCTTC.

This clone was picked up a small number of times. The V and J genes are TRBV28 and TRBJ1-3; 8 positions match TRBD1. Losses at the gene ends were 5 bases for V and 4 bases for J; bases not matched to a gene: 10. This CDR3 region has 16 residues. Germline loops: CDR1 MDHEN, CDR2 SYDVKM. The CDR3 DNA reads as TGTGCCAGCAGTACCTTGGACAGGGCAGCCGGAAACACCATATATTTT. Protein sequence: CASSTLDRAAGNTIYF.

The chain uses TRBV27 and TRBJ2-7; TRBD2 matches at 14 bases. Germline V lookup: CDR1 MNHEY, CDR2 SMNVEV (reference sequence). The CDR3 is 16 residues long. V lost 3 bases, J lost 4 bases, and 5 bases stayed unmatched. In DNA form, the CDR3 reads TGTGCCAGCAGTTTTTCTGGACTAGCGGGAGGATACGAGCAGTACTTC. Translation gives CASSFSGLAGGYEQYF.

The gene calls are TRBV11-2 and TRBJ2-7, with D uncertain. The CDR3 totals 12 residues. The V gene lost 5 bases and the J gene lost 6 bases, with 11 bases spanning the gap. CDR1 SGHAT and CDR2 FQNNGV come from the germline V gene. CDR3 bases: TGTGCCAGCAGCCGCGTCGGTGGCGAGCAGTACTTC. It codes for CASSRVGGEQYF.

A few counts support this clone. The chain uses TRBV4-3 and TRBJ2-7; TRBD2 might be the D (5 bases). CDR3 length: 16 residues. The germline gives CDR1 LGHNA, CDR2 YSLEER. The V end lost 0 bases, the J end lost 1 base, and 13 bases lay between the germline ends. Written as DNA, the CDR3 is TGCGCCAGCAGCCAAGACCAGGACTTAGCATCCTACGAGCAGTACTTC. Amino acid sequence: CASSQDQDLASYEQYF.

The chain has TRBV4-3 and TRBJ1-2; TRBD1 aligns across 9 bases. The CDR3 totals 17 residues. Germline CDR1 is LGHNA and CDR2 is YSLEER. V was pared by 0 bases and J by 5 bases, with 10 bases of the junction left unmatched. In DNA form, the CDR3 reads TGCGCCAGCAGCCAAGATCGGTGGACAGGGGCCGGGTATGGCTACACCTTC. It is translated as CASSQDRWTGAGYGYTF.

This clone turned up a few times. This chain uses TRBV27 with TRBJ2-7; TRBD2 matches 10 bases. The CDR3 runs to 22 residues. The J segment lost 0 bases and the V segment lost 10 bases, leaving 30 bases of the junction unmatched. CDR1 is MNHEY, CDR2 SMNVEV, per germline (reference sequence). CDR3 in amino acids: CATRHIRREWVLAGPISYEQYF. The CDR3 bases are TGTGCCACCAGACATATTAGAAGGGAGTGGGTACTAGCGGGACCTATCTCCTACGAGCAGTACTTC.

This chain links TRBV7-6 with TRBJ2-5; tentatively, D is TRBD1 (5 bases). V dropped 3 bases and J dropped 1 base, with 9 bases sitting between them. This CDR3 has 14 residues. The germline gives CDR1 SGHVS, CDR2 FNYEAQ. CDR3 sequence: CASSLTAFQETQYF. CDR3 bases: TGTGCCAGCAGCTTGACAGCCTTCCAAGAGACCCAGTACTTC. The whole variable domain, remainder taken from reference TRBV7-6 and TRBJ2-5, is GAGVSQSPRYKVTKRGQDVALRCDPISGHVSLYWYRQALGQGPEFLTYFNYEAQQDKSGLPNDRFSAERPEGSISTLTIQRTEQRDSAMYRCASSLTAFQETQYFGPGTRLLVL.

This clone turned up a few times. The gene calls are TRBV7-2 and TRBJ1-3; D possibly corresponds to TRBD1 (6 bases). The CDR3 is made up of 15 amino acids. CDR1 SGHTA and CDR2 FQGNSA come from the germline V gene. V dropped 5 bases and J dropped 5 bases, with 16 bases sitting between them. Here the CDR3 reads CASSQFGGARNTIYF. CDR3 sequence (DNA): TGTGCCAGCAGCCAATTCGGGGGGGCGAGAAACACCATATATTTT.

The CDR3 protein is CASSLAFSTRGLGGETQYF. The CDR3 region has the DNA TGTGCCAGCAGCTTAGCTTTTTCGACGCGGGGCCTAGGGGGAGAGACCCAGTACTTC. This chain joins TRBV11-2 and TRBJ2-5; TRBD1 or TRBD2 may be the D gene (6 bases each). This CDR3 is built from 19 residues. The germline gives CDR1 SGHAT, CDR2 FQNNGV. With 1 base removed from V and 4 bases from J, the gap between germline ends came to 25 bases.

The chain links TRBV6-4 to TRBJ2-2; 11 bases line up with TRBD1. The CDR3 extends over 14 amino acids. Germline assignment: CDR1 MRHNA and CDR2 SNTAGT. J lost 4 bases, V lost 7 bases, and 2 bases had no gene match. The CDR3 nucleotides are TGTGCCAGCACCGGGACAGGGGGCACCGGGGAGCTGTTTTTT. It specifies CASTGTGGTGELFF.

V gene TRBV7-9 combines with J gene TRBJ1-4, with TRBD1 matching over 10 bases. CDR3 length: 14 amino acids. V dropped 5 bases and J dropped 7; count of bases not matched to a gene: 4. Looked up from germline, CDR1 is SEHNR and CDR2 is FQNEAQ (reference sequence). The CDR3 is CASSPGQGIEKLFF. The CDR3 DNA is TGTGCCAGCAGCCCGGGACAGGGGATTGAAAAACTGTTTTTT.

V and J are TRBV28 and TRBJ2-5; 8 positions match TRBD2. The CDR3 is 16 residues long. Per the germline V gene, CDR1 is MDHEN and CDR2 is SYDVKM. Unmatched junction bases numbered 8, after V lost 1 base and J lost 4 bases. The CDR3 DNA is TGTGCCAGCAGTTTATCCGACGGGGGGGTCGGAGAGACCCAGTACTTC. It specifies CASSLSDGGVGETQYF.

The chain couples TRBV25-1 to TRBJ2-4, with D tentatively TRBD1 or TRBD2 (5 bases each). The CDR3 runs 14 residues. Trimming took 6 bases from V and 6 from J, leaving 15 bases between them. Germline V lookup: CDR1 MGHDK, CDR2 SYGVNS. This chain's CDR3 is CASREAGQGNIQYF. Written as DNA, the CDR3 is TGTGCCAGCAGGGAGGCCGGGCAGGGAAACATTCAGTACTTC. Supplemented by reference TRBV25-1 and TRBJ2-4, the full variable domain reads EADIYQTPRYLVIGTGKKITLECSQTMGHDKMYWYQQDPGMELHLIHYSYGVNSTEKGDLSSESTVSRIRTEHFPLTLESARPSHTSQYLCASREAGQGNIQYFGAGTRLSVL.

The chain couples TRBV7-9 to TRBJ2-5; 9 bases line up with TRBD1. CDR1 is SEHNR, CDR2 FQNEAQ, per germline (reference sequence). The CDR3 runs 16 residues. Trimming removed 5 bases from V and 1 base from J; junction bases left unmatched: 8. The CDR3 protein is CASSRLEQGAQETQYF. Here the CDR3 DNA reads TGTGCCAGCAGCCGCCTTGAACAGGGGGCCCAAGAGACCCAGTACTTC.